This TCR beta chain originates from a study of T cells in localized non-small cell lung cancer. Study-level points and caveats: In adjacent lung appeared a median roughly 56 of the top 100 tumor clones.

Trimming cost V 4 bases and J 2 bases, with 18 bases left between them. The CDR3 totals 17 residues. Germline V lookup: CDR1 KGHSY, CDR2 FQNENV. Comment on this clone: Its antigen is as yet unknown.

The data were produced by immunoSEQ multiplex PCR, yet TCRdb's version contains in-frame clones alone and is incomplete. The sample carries about 41,000 clones, approximately 86% recorded once. The sample consisted of peripheral blood, taken before any cancer treatment. The J gene is TRBJ2-1, the V gene TRBV16; D is possibly TRBD2 (5 bases). The clonotype was recovered from a woman aged 18-55 years with stage III lung adenocarcinoma. The chain's CDR3 is CASSLGKVAKAYNEQFF. For the CDR3, the DNA is TGTGCCAGCAGCCTCGGAAAGGTAGCGAAAGCCTACAATGAGCAGTTCTTC.